This T cell receptor (beta chain) was sequenced during a study of blood T cell repertoires in COVID-19. Germline-derived CDR1 and CDR2 are LGHNA and YNFKEQ. Trimming removed 0 bases from V and 8 bases from J, with 20 bases in between. The CDR3 runs 17 residues. Repertoires were generated with immunoSEQ multiplex PCR, while TCRdb's copy carries only in-frame clones and drops some. The sample contains almost 250,000 clones, 80% to 90% of which appear only once. Participants came from 24 US areas, aged roughly 18 to 89 years. Participants' reported clinical history set cohort assignment. Cohort 3 donors were reported recovered after two negative PCRs, clearance, or symptom resolution.

J is TRBJ1-3 and V is TRBV4-2; tentative D call: TRBD1 (6 bases). The clonotype comes from a woman aged 30 to 39 who had recovered from COVID-19. The source material was PBMCs or T cells enriched from blood (not recorded which). The CDR3 reads CASSQDLLSGRGYTIYF. The CDR3 coding sequence is TGTGCCAGCAGCCAAGATCTTCTTAGTGGCAGGGGATACACCATATATTTT.